Below, 31 T cell receptor beta chains from the same sample are listed, as sequenced in a study of OX40 agonist ivuxolimab in advanced cancers. The protocol was immunoSEQ multiplex PCR, while the TCRdb copy is restricted to in-frame clones and leaves out a portion. Here the sample spans about 80,000 clones, about 80% being singletons. The input for sequencing was CD4+ or CD8+ T cells sorted from blood, taken in a trial of the OX40 agonist ivuxolimab. The receptors stem from an adult with an advanced solid tumor such as melanoma, head and neck, liver or kidney cancer.

V and J are TRBV28 and TRBJ2-3; TRBD2 might be the D (6 bases). This CDR3 has 16 amino acids. V lost 6 bases and J lost 0, with 16 bases in between. Germline CDR1 MDHEN, CDR2 SYDVKM. As DNA, the CDR3 is TGTGCCAGCAGGGTCTGGAGGGACGGAAGCACAGATACGCAGTATTTT. It codes for CASRVWRDGSTDTQYF.

This chain links TRBV27 with TRBJ1-1; D is ambiguous. Looked up from germline, CDR1 is MNHEY and CDR2 is SMNVEV (reference sequence). V lost 3 bases and J lost 1, with 6 bases in between. The CDR3 runs 13 residues. The CDR3, as DNA: TGTGCCAGCAGTTTTGGGGAGAACACTGAAGCTTTCTTT. This gives the protein CASSFGENTEAFF.

This clone appeared once. The gene calls are TRBV5-8 and TRBJ1-2; D remains ambiguous. The ends were cut back, 2 bases at V and 6 bases at J, with 17 bases in the middle. CDR3 length: 15 amino acids. In germline, CDR1 is SGHTS, CDR2 YDEGEE. The CDR3 sequence: CASSFESVRVNGYTF. DNA for the CDR3: TGTGCCAGCAGCTTCGAGAGTGTGAGGGTTAATGGCTACACCTTC.

J is TRBJ1-2 and V is TRBV28; TRBD1 matches at 8 bases. Germline lookup yields CDR1 MDHEN and CDR2 SYDVKM. The CDR3 length is 16 residues. V lost 4 bases and J lost 4; bases outside the gene matches: 11. CDR3: CASSSISDRGRYGYTF. CDR3 coding DNA: TGTGCCAGCAGTTCCATCTCCGACAGGGGCCGCTATGGCTACACCTTC.

The chain is built from TRBV29-1 and TRBJ2-4; perhaps TRBD2 as D (6 bases). CDR1 and CDR2 from the germline V gene are SQVTM and ANQGSEA. The CDR3 runs 19 residues. V was shortened by 6 bases and J by 0 bases, with 27 bases between the two germline ends. DNA of the CDR3: TGCAGCGTGGGGGGTGTGGTAGCGGAGTGGGGCCTAGCCAAAAACATTCAGTACTTC. It codes for CSVGGVVAEWGLAKNIQYF.

The genes are TRBV9 and TRBJ2-1; 8 nucleotides align to TRBD2. Trimming took 3 bases from V and 9 from J; bases not matched to a gene: 8. CDR1 and CDR2 from the germline V gene are SGDLS and YYNGEE. The CDR3 runs to 14 residues. The CDR3 protein is CASSEGTRLGEQFF. Here the CDR3 DNA reads TGTGCCAGCAGCGAAGGGACTAGGTTGGGTGAGCAGTTCTTC.

In its sample, this clone was seen once. The chain has TRBV6-5 and TRBJ2-5; D might be TRBD1 (6 bases). Trimming took off 6 bases at V and 4 bases at J, with 9 bases between the two ends. Germline CDR1 and CDR2: MNHEY and SVGAGI. This CDR3 has 12 residues. For the CDR3, the DNA is TGTGCCAGCAGGGCCAGGGGAGAGACCCAGTACTTC. Translating it yields CASRARGETQYF.

The gene calls are TRBV19 and TRBJ2-7, with 8 bases that match TRBD1. Germline V gene data show CDR1 as LNHDA and CDR2 as SQIVND (reference sequence). The CDR3 totals 14 residues. Losses at the gene ends were 4 bases for V and 0 bases for J; bases not matched to a gene: 2. For the CDR3, the DNA is TGTGCCAGTAGTAGGACAGGGACCTCCTACGAGCAGTACGTC. This codes for CASSRTGTSYEQYV.

This chain connects TRBV2 to TRBJ2-2; 7 nucleotides align to TRBD1. This CDR3 is 15 amino acids long. V lost 2 bases to trimming and J lost 5 bases; unmatched junction nucleotides: 5. Germline assignment: CDR1 SNHLY and CDR2 FYNNEI. The CDR3 DNA is TGTGCCAGCAGTGAAATGGTCAGGGGGACCGGGGAGCTGTTTTTT. It translates to CASSEMVRGTGELFF.

The V call is TRBV9, the J call TRBJ2-2; 8 positions match TRBD1. With V trimmed by 0 bases and J by 2 bases, 15 bases remained unmatched. Germline values: CDR1 SGDLS, CDR2 YYNGEE. The CDR3 has 20 amino acids. CDR3 region: CASSVARRDYGQGNTGELFF. DNA for the CDR3: TGTGCCAGCAGCGTAGCTCGAAGGGATTACGGACAGGGAAACACCGGGGAGCTGTTTTTT.

The V gene is TRBV6-6, the J gene TRBJ1-1; TRBD1 aligns across 7 bases. J gave up 1 base and V 8 bases, and 7 bases lay outside the gene matches. This CDR3 has 14 amino acids. Germline CDR1 reads MNHNY; CDR2 reads SVGAGI (reference sequence). Here the CDR3 reads CASRDSPTNTEAFF. The DNA for the CDR3 is TGTGCCAGCCGGGACAGCCCAACGAACACTGAAGCTTTCTTT.

V gene TRBV28 combines with J gene TRBJ2-7; D might be TRBD1 (5 bases). The V and J ends lost 3 bases and 3 bases respectively, with 9 bases between them. Germline assignment: CDR1 MDHEN and CDR2 SYDVKM. The CDR3 runs 13 residues. CDR3 nucleotide sequence: TGTGCCAGCAGTTTGTTAGGGGTCTACGAGCAGTACTTC. Protein: CASSLLGVYEQYF. Variable domain in full (rest from reference TRBV28 and TRBJ2-7): DVKVTQSSRYLVKRTGEKVFLECVQDMDHENMFWYRQDPGLGLRLIYFSYDVKMKEKGDIPEGYSVSREKKERFSLILESASTNQTSMYLCASSLLGVYEQYFGPGTRLTVT.

About this clone itself: This CDR3 is also generated by other DNA sequences in the sample. This chain joins TRBV7-2 and TRBJ2-5; TRBD1 might be the D (5 bases). Trimming removed 5 bases at V and 5 bases at J, with 15 bases between. The length of the CDR3 is 14 residues. Per germline, CDR1 SGHTA and CDR2 FQGNSA. The CDR3 protein is CASSIGQGRETQYF. The CDR3 region has the DNA TGTGCCAGCAGCATAGGACAAGGTCGGGAGACCCAGTACTTC.

V gene TRBV25-1 combines with J gene TRBJ2-7; the D is unclear. The CDR3 length is 13 residues. Germline loops: CDR1 MGHDK, CDR2 SYGVNS. Trimming stripped 6 bases from V and 5 bases from J, with 14 bases between. CDR3 nucleotide sequence: TGTGCCAGCAGCCGTCTGGGGTGGAACGAGCAGTACTTC. It encodes CASSRLGWNEQYF.

The V and J genes are TRBV2 and TRBJ2-3; 9 bases match TRBD1. CDR1 is SNHLY and CDR2 is FYNNEI in the germline V gene. CDR3 length: 15 residues. With 0 bases clipped from V and 4 bases from J, the junction kept 2 bases outside the gene matches. The CDR3 region has the DNA TGTGCCAGCAGTGAAGCCTGGGACAGGGCAGATACGCAGTATTTT. Its translation is CASSEAWDRADTQYF.

This sequence joins TRBV28 and TRBJ1-2, with 7 bases that match TRBD1. Germline-derived CDR1 and CDR2 are MDHEN and SYDVKM. Germline trimming cut 3 bases from V and 1 base from J; bases unmatched to any gene: 11. This CDR3 has 17 residues. CDR3 bases: TGTGCCAGCAGTTTGACAGGCGTCAGGGGGGTTAACTATGGCTACACCTTC. As protein: CASSLTGVRGVNYGYTF.

V is TRBV27 and J is TRBJ2-7; 7 nucleotides agree with TRBD2. Per the germline V gene, CDR1 is MNHEY and CDR2 is SMNVEV (reference sequence). The CDR3 contains 14 residues. J was trimmed by 6 bases and V by 5 bases; bases with no gene match: 10. The CDR3 nucleotides read TGTGCCAGCAGTGTCGGACTAGGACCGAGCGAGCAGTACTTC. Residues: CASSVGLGPSEQYF.

The CDR3 sequence is CASSQAHRDRTYEQYF. The CDR3 DNA reads as TGCGCCAGCAGCCAAGCTCACCGGGACAGAACCTACGAGCAGTACTTC. This rearrangement joins TRBV4-1 to TRBJ2-7; 7 bases agree with TRBD1. The CDR3 has 16 residues. Looked up from germline, CDR1 is MGHRA and CDR2 is YSYEKL. Trimming took 1 base from V and 2 from J; bases not matched to a gene: 8.

V usage is TRBV4-1 and J usage is TRBJ1-5, with D perhaps matching TRBD1 (6 bases). V was trimmed by 1 base and J by 7 bases, leaving 17 bases between them. This CDR3 region has 16 residues. Germline CDR1 and CDR2: MGHRA and YSYEKL. The CDR3 coding sequence is TGCGCCAGCAGCCAAGGGGCAGCGGGGGCGAGGCAGCCCCAGCATTTT. Protein: CASSQGAAGARQPQHF.

The genes are TRBV28 and TRBJ2-1, with D perhaps TRBD1 (6 bases). CDR3 length: 16 residues. The V gene's germline CDR1 is MDHEN and CDR2 SYDVKM. V lost 5 bases and J 6 bases, leaving 20 bases between the germline ends. The chain's CDR3 is CASSLDKLARGNEQFF. The CDR3 DNA reads TGTGCCAGCAGTCTTGACAAGCTCGCCAGGGGCAATGAGCAGTTCTTC.

This chain links TRBV5-1 with TRBJ2-3; D unclear. The CDR3 runs 14 residues. Trimming pared 4 bases from V and 3 bases from J, leaving 12 bases between. Germline assignment: CDR1 SGHRS and CDR2 YFSETQ. The CDR3 DNA reads as TGCGCCAGCAGCGTTCAACGAGAGACAGATACGCAGTATTTT. Encoded protein: CASSVQRETDTQYF.

Only one count was recorded for this clone. The rearrangement uses TRBV29-1 and TRBJ2-2, with TRBD1 matching over 11 bases. In germline, CDR1 is SQVTM, CDR2 ANQGSEA. V trimming: 7 bases; J trimming: 6 bases; junction bases outside the gene matches: 1. The CDR3 has 12 residues. The CDR3 sequence is CSGTGGPGELFF. CDR3 nucleotides: TGCAGCGGGACAGGGGGCCCCGGGGAGCTGTTTTTT.

The V call is TRBV2, the J call TRBJ2-2; D is possibly TRBD1 (5 bases). In germline, CDR1 is SNHLY, CDR2 FYNNEI. Trimming shortened V by 2 bases and J by 5 bases, and 9 bases separated the two germline ends. The CDR3 is 14 residues long. The CDR3 sequence: CASSERTTTGELFF. CDR3 coding DNA: TGTGCCAGCAGTGAACGGACAACAACCGGGGAGCTGTTTTTT.

This chain joins TRBV14 and TRBJ2-7; 8 bases are shared with TRBD2. Germline CDR1 is SGHDN and CDR2 is FVKESK. Trimming at V came to 3 bases and at J to 1 base, leaving 2 bases not matched to a gene. The CDR3 contains 14 residues. CDR3 DNA: TGTGCCAGCAGCCACGGGGGGGGATCCTACGAGCAGTACGTC. This gives the protein CASSHGGGSYEQYV.

The J gene is TRBJ2-7, the V gene TRBV7-9; 11 bases agree with TRBD1. Trimming cost V 4 bases and J 5 bases; bases outside gene matches: 1. The germline gives CDR1 SEHNR, CDR2 FQNEAQ (reference sequence). This CDR3 is 13 amino acids long. CDR3 DNA sequence: TGTGCCAGCAGCTGGACAGGGGGCGACGAGCAGTACTTC. This translates into CASSWTGGDEQYF.

The J gene is TRBJ2-1, the V gene TRBV6-1; the match to TRBD1 covers 8 bases. This CDR3 comprises 15 residues. Germline assignment: CDR1 MNHNS and CDR2 SASEGT. V dropped 6 bases and J dropped 5; count of bases not matched to a gene: 9. The CDR3 is CASSWAGQVNNEQFF. CDR3 in DNA: TGTGCCAGCAGCTGGGCGGGACAGGTCAACAATGAGCAGTTCTTC.

The rearrangement links TRBV5-1 to TRBJ1-1; D perhaps matches TRBD1 (5 bases). CDR3 length equals 15 residues. V lost 4 bases to trimming and J lost 5 bases, with 18 bases between them. Germline values: CDR1 SGHRS, CDR2 YFSETQ. The DNA of the CDR3 is TGCGCCAGCAGCCCCCTGGGGGGAGGGGAAACTGAAGCTTTCTTT. Encoded protein: CASSPLGGGETEAFF.

This chain uses TRBV2 with TRBJ2-7, with D perhaps TRBD1 or TRBD2 (5 bases each). V lost 6 bases to trimming and J lost 0 bases, with 15 bases between them. Germline CDR1 SNHLY, CDR2 FYNNEI. This CDR3 has 15 amino acids. This chain's CDR3 is CASSPEGQSSYEQYF. The CDR3 region has the DNA TGTGCCAGCAGCCCCGAGGGGCAGAGCTCCTACGAGCAGTACTTC.

This chain connects TRBV10-2 to TRBJ2-1; 8 bases agree with TRBD2. CDR1 is WSHSY, CDR2 SAAADI, per germline. The CDR3 has 14 amino acids. Unmatched junction bases numbered 7, after V lost 3 bases and J lost 9 bases. CDR3 coding DNA: TGCGCCAGCAGTGAAGGGGGACTAGACGGTGAGCAGTTCTTC. It codes for CASSEGGLDGEQFF.

The chain links TRBV19 to TRBJ1-1; D possibly corresponds to TRBD1 (5 bases). CDR3 length: 13 residues. Trimming shortened V by 6 bases and J by 5 bases, and 13 bases separated the two germline ends. Germline V CDR1 and CDR2: LNHDA, SQIVND (reference sequence). The CDR3 protein is CASRLQGDTEAFF. As DNA, the CDR3 is TGTGCCAGTAGACTCCAGGGAGATACTGAAGCTTTCTTT.

This clone was observed a single time. The chain carries TRBV7-6 and TRBJ1-3; 7 nucleotides align to TRBD1. V gave up 5 bases and J gave up 0 bases; unmatched junction bases: 7. Germline V gene lookup returns CDR1 SGHVS and CDR2 FNYEAQ. This CDR3 region has 16 residues. Written as DNA, the CDR3 is TGTGCCAGCAGCCTTTCGACAGGGTCCTCTGGAAACACCATATATTTT. Translation: CASSLSTGSSGNTIYF.